This T cell receptor (beta chain) is drawn from a study of tissue T cells after allogeneic stem cell transplantation. General study findings and limits: Within patients, tissue anatomy strongly shaped TCR repertoire composition.

Germline V gene sequence: CDR1 MNHEY, CDR2 SVGAGI. J was trimmed by 5 bases and V by 6 bases; bases with no gene match: 9. The CDR3 loop spans 15 amino acids. This clone ranks as large. Its antigen is unknown. Assay used: immunoSEQ multiplex PCR; TCRdb lists only in-frame clones, some missing. Of 4,000 to 6,000 clones in the sample, about 70% were seen once. The receptor was isolated from a female patient between 18 and 50 years old with steroid-refractory graft-versus-host disease after an allogeneic stem cell transplant. Some T cells may be provided by the graft donor. The J gene is TRBJ1-1, the V gene TRBV6-5; TRBD1 aligns across 10 bases. The starting material was duodenal tissue, obtained at autopsy. The CDR3 bases are TGTGCCAGCAGGCACCCGGACAGGGGGAGGACTGAAGCTTTCTTT. Translation gives CASRHPDRGRTEAFF.